This T cell receptor beta chain is drawn from a study of T-cell reconstitution after alpha-beta-depleted transplantation in children. Germline lookup yields CDR1 MNHEY and CDR2 SVGAGI. With 2 bases clipped from V and 7 bases from J, the junction kept 6 bases outside the gene matches. CDR3 length equals 14 residues. Unique molecular identifiers were incorporated into the prepared TCRbeta library. TCRdb reprocessed the PCR reads with MiXCR, giving one entry per CDR3 protein. The repertoire holds some 840,000 distinct CDR3 sequences, with 15% to 20% as singletons. On this clonotype itself: The antigen is undetermined.

Study observations and caveats: It was surviving recipient T cells and thymic progenitors that gave some patients high TCRbeta diversity at day 60.

This TCR came from a male patient younger than 18 who had a stem cell transplant for acute lymphoblastic leukemia, so the T cells may come from the graft donor. This rearrangement joins TRBV6-5 to TRBJ1-2; 8 nucleotides match TRBD1. The material sequenced was PBMCs, mostly from graft donor cells, taken 360 days after TCRalphabeta/CD19-depleted stem cell transplant. DNA of the CDR3: TGTGCCAGCAGTTACATAGACAGGGGATCTGGCTACACCTTC. Its protein is CASSYIDRGSGYTF.